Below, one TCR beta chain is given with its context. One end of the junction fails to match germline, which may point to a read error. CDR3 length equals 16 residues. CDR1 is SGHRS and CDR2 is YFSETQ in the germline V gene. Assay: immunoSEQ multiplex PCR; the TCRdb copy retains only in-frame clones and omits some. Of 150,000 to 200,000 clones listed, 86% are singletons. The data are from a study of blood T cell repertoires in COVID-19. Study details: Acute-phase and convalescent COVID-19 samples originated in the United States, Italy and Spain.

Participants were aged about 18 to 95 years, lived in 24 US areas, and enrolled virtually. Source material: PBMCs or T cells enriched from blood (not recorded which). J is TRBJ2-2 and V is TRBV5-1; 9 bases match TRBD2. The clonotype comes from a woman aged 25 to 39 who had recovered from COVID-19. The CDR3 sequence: CASSLVASGNPGELFF. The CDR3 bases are TGCGCCAGCAGCTTGGTGGCTAGCGGGAACCCCGGGGAGCTGTTTTTT.